This TCR beta chain was identified in a study of cytomegalovirus exposure and HLA in healthy donors. V lost 1 base to trimming and J lost 7 bases; unmatched junction nucleotides: 4. The germline gives CDR1 KGHSH, CDR2 LQKENI. This CDR3 has 14 residues. PCR amplification relied on 60 Vbeta primers (plus 13 Jbeta primers). Sequenced by immunoSEQ multiplex PCR; TCRdb stores in-frame clones only, minus some. Seen here are about 170,000 clones, about 81% observed once, and the top ten hold about 0.98%. The J gene is TRBJ2-3, the V gene TRBV18, with TRBD2 matching over 8 bases. This receptor was taken from a girl between 2 and 10 years old in good health and CMV-seropositive. Specimen: PBMCs. The CDR3 coding sequence is TGTGCCAGCTCACCACAGGCGGGAGGAAATACGCAGTATTTT. This sequence encodes CASSPQAGGNTQYF.